The 23 T cell receptor beta chains below come from one sample, sequenced in a study of blood T cell repertoires in COVID-19. Produced via immunoSEQ multiplex PCR; TCRdb's table is partial and in-frame only. The sample has roughly 170,000 clones, 84% seen once. Source material: peripheral blood. The receptors were sampled from a human donor in a cohort sampled during active COVID-19.

The chain links TRBV7-3 to TRBJ2-3; TRBD2 matches at 14 bases. V dropped 4 bases and J dropped 3; count of bases not matched to a gene: 3. The length of the CDR3 is 16 residues. Looked up from germline, CDR1 is SGHTA and CDR2 is FQGTGA. In DNA, the CDR3 is TGTGCCAGCAGCTCGGGACTAGCGGGGGTGACAGATACGCAGTATTTT. Amino acid sequence: CASSSGLAGVTDTQYF.

This chain joins TRBV11-2 and TRBJ1-6, with TRBD1 as a possible D gene (6 bases). Germline CDR1 reads SGHAT; CDR2 reads FQNNGV. The CDR3 loop spans 16 amino acids. The germline V and J ends were trimmed by 5 bases and 2 bases, with 13 bases remaining between them. The DNA of the CDR3 is TGTGCCAGCAGCCCCCGGACAGAGGCCTATAATTCACCCCTCCACTTT. It is translated as CASSPRTEAYNSPLHF.

The chain has TRBV30 and TRBJ2-5, with D possibly being TRBD2 (5 bases). Germline CDR1 is GTSNPN and CDR2 is SVGIG (reference sequence). The V end lost 0 bases, the J end lost 2 bases, and 7 bases lay between the germline ends. The CDR3 loop spans 13 amino acids. Here the CDR3 DNA reads TGTGCCTGGAGTGTACGACTACAAGAGACCCAGTACTTC. Translating gives CAWSVRLQETQYF.

This clone was counted between two and nine times. The chain couples TRBV2 to TRBJ2-7, with 8 bases that match TRBD2. With V trimmed by 10 bases and J by 5 bases, 10 bases remained unmatched. The CDR3 is made up of 13 amino acids. The germline gives CDR1 SNHLY, CDR2 FYNNEI. CDR3 DNA: TGTGCCATCCGGGCGGGGGGCAAGAACGAGCAGTACTTC. Protein: CAIRAGGKNEQYF.

This clone was seen only a few times. V usage is TRBV9 and J usage is TRBJ2-7; 10 bases match TRBD1. J was trimmed by 3 bases and V by 0 bases; bases with no gene match: 3. Germline V lookup: CDR1 SGDLS, CDR2 YYNGEE. The CDR3 has 15 amino acids. The DNA for the CDR3 is TGTGCCAGCAGCGTAGGGGGACAGGGGATCTACGAGCAGTACTTC. As protein: CASSVGGQGIYEQYF.

This clone was detected once. The chain joins TRBV5-5 to TRBJ1-1; D may be TRBD1 (5 bases). This CDR3 comprises 14 residues. Trimming removed 0 bases from V and 0 bases from J, with 6 bases in between. Germline loops: CDR1 SGHKS, CDR2 YYEKEE (reference sequence). CDR3 sequence (DNA): TGTGCCAGCAGCTTGGGCAGGGTGAACACTGAAGCTTTCTTT. Translation gives CASSLGRVNTEAFF.

J is TRBJ2-5 and V is TRBV6-6; 8 bases line up with TRBD1. The germline gives CDR1 MNHNY, CDR2 SVGAGI (reference sequence). With 2 bases clipped from V and 5 bases from J, the junction kept 7 bases outside the gene matches. The CDR3 totals 15 residues. The CDR3 nucleotides read TGTGCCAGCAGTTACGGACAGGGAATTGTGGAGACCCAGTACTTC. It is translated as CASSYGQGIVETQYF.

The rearrangement joins TRBV6-1 to TRBJ2-7, with 10 bases aligning to TRBD2. V dropped 2 bases and J dropped 4; count of bases not matched to a gene: 5. Per germline, CDR1 MNHNS and CDR2 SASEGT. This CDR3 contains 15 residues. The CDR3 is CASSERKLAGYEQYF. DNA for the CDR3: TGTGCCAGCAGTGAAAGGAAACTAGCGGGGTACGAGCAGTACTTC.

For the CDR3, the DNA is TGTGCCAGCAGCAGGGACAGGGTCTCCTACAATGAGCAGTTCTTC. As protein: CASSRDRVSYNEQFF. The chain has TRBV7-7 and TRBJ2-1; 9 positions agree with TRBD1. The J segment lost 0 bases and the V segment lost 5 bases, leaving 2 bases of the junction unmatched. Looked up from germline, CDR1 is SSHAT and CDR2 is FNYEAQ (reference sequence). CDR3 length equals 15 residues.

This clone appeared a few times. This rearrangement joins TRBV5-1 to TRBJ2-5; 8 bases are shared with TRBD1. Germline V gives CDR1 SGHRS, CDR2 YFSETQ. Unmatched junction bases numbered 4, after V lost 3 bases and J lost 3 bases. This CDR3 spans 14 amino acids. The CDR3 sequence: CASSYPGQEETQYF. DNA for the CDR3: TGCGCCAGCAGCTACCCGGGACAGGAAGAGACCCAGTACTTC.

CDR3 amino acids: CASSGRTGNSNYGYTF. The CDR3 DNA reads TGTGCCAGCAGCGGAAGGACAGGGAACTCTAACTATGGCTACACCTTC. The chain carries TRBV9 and TRBJ1-2, with 8 bases that match TRBD1. V gave up 3 bases and J gave up 0 bases; unmatched junction bases: 7. The CDR3 totals 16 residues. Per germline, CDR1 SGDLS and CDR2 YYNGEE.

The chain is built from TRBV4-1 and TRBJ1-5; no clear D gene. The CDR3 totals 13 residues. V lost 1 base and J 2 bases, leaving 3 bases between the germline ends. From germline, CDR1 is MGHRA and CDR2 YSYEKL. In nucleotides, the CDR3 is TGCGCCAGCAGCCAAGCAGGCAATCAGCCCCAGCATTTT. Translation gives CASSQAGNQPQHF.

This rearrangement joins TRBV9 to TRBJ1-3, with D perhaps TRBD1 (5 bases). This CDR3 has 15 residues. The V end lost 4 bases, the J end lost 3 bases, and 14 bases lay between the germline ends. Per germline, CDR1 SGDLS and CDR2 YYNGEE. The chain's CDR3 is CASSTITGGGNTIYF. The DNA of the CDR3 is TGTGCCAGCAGCACCATAACAGGTGGTGGAAACACCATATATTTT.

This clone was observed once. CDR3 in DNA: TGTGCCAGCAGCGTAGGTTCCCATAATGAAAAACTGTTTTTT. This translates into CASSVGSHNEKLFF. The chain has TRBV9 and TRBJ1-4; D is unresolved. Germline V gene sequence: CDR1 SGDLS, CDR2 YYNGEE. The CDR3 extends over 14 amino acids. With 0 bases removed from V and 4 bases from J, the gap between germline ends came to 7 bases.

This chain links TRBV20-1 with TRBJ1-3; TRBD1 matches at 7 bases. The CDR3 runs 13 residues. Unmatched junction bases numbered 2, after V lost 3 bases and J lost 3 bases. In germline, CDR1 is DFQATT, CDR2 SNEGSKA (reference sequence). CDR3 DNA: TGCAGTGCTAGTACAGGGGTTGGAAACACCATATATTTT. Encoded protein: CSASTGVGNTIYF.

V and J are TRBV10-1 and TRBJ2-3, with D tentatively TRBD2 (5 bases). The V and J ends lost 3 bases and 2 bases respectively, with 12 bases between them. The CDR3 is 15 amino acids. The germline V gene has CDR1 WNHNN and CDR2 SYGVQD (reference sequence). The CDR3 bases are TGCGCCAGCAGTGAATCCCTAGCAGACACAGATACGCAGTATTTT. This sequence encodes CASSESLADTDTQYF.

The table lists this clone with a count of one. This chain connects TRBV9 to TRBJ1-6; 7 bases are a match to TRBD1. The germline gives CDR1 SGDLS, CDR2 YYNGEE. The length of the CDR3 is 15 residues. Unmatched junction bases numbered 6, after V lost 2 bases and J lost 7 bases. In DNA form, the CDR3 reads TGTGCCAGCAGCGTCGGAGGGGGCAACAATTCACCCCTCCACTTT. This gives the protein CASSVGGGNNSPLHF.

This chain uses TRBV29-1 with TRBJ1-2, with D maybe TRBD1 (6 bases). CDR3 size: 14 residues. Between the trimmed V and J ends, which lost 2 bases and 3 bases, there was a span of 13 bases. The germline CDR1 and CDR2 sequences are SQVTM and ANQGSEA. This CDR3 is CSVEPRGRDYGYTF. Written as DNA, the CDR3 is TGCAGCGTTGAACCCAGGGGAAGGGACTATGGCTACACCTTC.

This chain connects TRBV28 to TRBJ1-3; TRBD1 is a possible D gene (6 bases). Germline loops: CDR1 MDHEN, CDR2 SYDVKM. The germline V and J ends were trimmed by 4 bases and 0 bases, with 10 bases remaining between them. CDR3 length: 15 residues. CDR3 DNA: TGTGCCAGCAGTTGGGGGGGCGACTCTGGAAACACCATATATTTT. Its protein product is CASSWGGDSGNTIYF.

V usage is TRBV2 and J usage is TRBJ2-1; no clear D. The CDR3 loop spans 13 amino acids. Deletions cut 1 base from V and 8 bases from J, with 9 bases between. Germline CDR1 is SNHLY and CDR2 is FYNNEI. CDR3 in DNA: TGTGCCAGCAGTGAAGACCTCACGGATGAGCAGTTCTTC. Translation: CASSEDLTDEQFF.

This clone was observed once. This chain connects TRBV5-4 to TRBJ2-1; TRBD2 matches 10 bases. J gave up 9 bases and V 4 bases, and 10 bases lay outside the gene matches. This CDR3 has 15 amino acids. Germline values: CDR1 SGHNT, CDR2 YYREEE (reference sequence). CDR3 nucleotides: TGTGCCAGCAGCCCACCAGCGGGGGGGCAGGGTGAGCAGTTCTTC. Its translation: CASSPPAGGQGEQFF.

The rearrangement links TRBV27 to TRBJ1-1; D uncertain. Germline CDR1 is MNHEY and CDR2 is SMNVEV (reference sequence). This CDR3 has 14 residues. V was shortened by 2 bases and J by 0 bases, with 7 bases between the two germline ends. As DNA, the CDR3 is TGTGCCAGCAGTTTAACCCAGATGAACACTGAAGCTTTCTTT. This gives the protein CASSLTQMNTEAFF.

This clone came up once. V is TRBV9 and J is TRBJ1-3; D is unclear. Trimming cost V 7 bases and J 3 bases, with 14 bases left between them. CDR3 size: 14 residues. In germline, CDR1 is SGDLS, CDR2 YYNGEE. CDR3 nucleotides: TGTGCCAGCGCGGTCGGCCTCGGTGGAAACACCATATATTTT. Amino acid sequence: CASAVGLGGNTIYF. Full variable domain (missing parts from reference TRBV9 and TRBJ1-3): DSGVTQTPKHLITATGQRVTLRCSPRSGDLSVYWYQQSLDQGLQFLIQYYNGEERAKGNILERFSAQQFPDLHSELNLSSLELGDSALYFCASAVGLGGNTIYFGEGSWLTVV.